This record concerns one TCR beta chain sequence. Its antigen is undetermined. This sample was included in a study of CD4 T cells in relation to SARS-CoV-2 and coronaviruses. The table came from immunoSEQ multiplex PCR; TCRdb's copy has only in-frame clones and leaves some out. The data show about 39,000 clones, roughly 80% seen once. Germline CDR1 reads GTSNPN; CDR2 reads SVGIG (reference sequence). Trimming took off 0 bases at V and 7 bases at J, with 9 bases between the two ends. This CDR3 contains 13 residues. This TCR derives from an adult with COVID-19. V is TRBV30 and J is TRBJ2-2; the D is unclear. Sequencing was done on a sample of naive CD4+ T cells from PBMCs, cultured in vitro. Regarding subset: naive CD4+ T cells isolated by negative enrichment. In DNA form, the CDR3 reads TGTGCCTGGAGTGTCCGGATTAACGGGGAGCTGTTTTTT. It yields the protein CAWSVRINGELFF.